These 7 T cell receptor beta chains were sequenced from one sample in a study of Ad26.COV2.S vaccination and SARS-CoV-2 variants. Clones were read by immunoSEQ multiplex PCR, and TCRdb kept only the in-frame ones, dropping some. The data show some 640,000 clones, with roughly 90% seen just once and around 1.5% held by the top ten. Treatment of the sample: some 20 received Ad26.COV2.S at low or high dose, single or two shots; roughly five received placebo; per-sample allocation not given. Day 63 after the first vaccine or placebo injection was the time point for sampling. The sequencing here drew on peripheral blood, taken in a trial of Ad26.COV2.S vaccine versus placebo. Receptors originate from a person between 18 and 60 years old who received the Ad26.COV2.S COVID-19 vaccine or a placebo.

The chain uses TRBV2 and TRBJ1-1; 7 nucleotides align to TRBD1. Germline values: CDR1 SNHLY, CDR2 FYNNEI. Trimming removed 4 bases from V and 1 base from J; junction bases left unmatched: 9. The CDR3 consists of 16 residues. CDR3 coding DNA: TGTGCCAGCAGTGGGACAGGAGCGAGTCGGAACACTGAAGCTTTCTTT. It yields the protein CASSGTGASRNTEAFF.

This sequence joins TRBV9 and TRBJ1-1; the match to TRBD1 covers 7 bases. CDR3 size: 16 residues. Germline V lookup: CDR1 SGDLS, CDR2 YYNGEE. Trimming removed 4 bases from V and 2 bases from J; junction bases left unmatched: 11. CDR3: CASSKVDRFPNTEAFF. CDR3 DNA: TGTGCCAGCAGCAAGGTGGACAGGTTTCCCAACACTGAAGCTTTCTTT.

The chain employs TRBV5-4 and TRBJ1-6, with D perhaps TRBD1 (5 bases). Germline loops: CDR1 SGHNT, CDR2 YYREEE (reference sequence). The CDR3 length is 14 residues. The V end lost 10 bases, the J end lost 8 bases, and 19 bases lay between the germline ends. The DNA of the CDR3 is TGTGCCGGCCGGGACTCAAACCGAGATTCACCCCTCCACTTT. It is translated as CAGRDSNRDSPLHF.

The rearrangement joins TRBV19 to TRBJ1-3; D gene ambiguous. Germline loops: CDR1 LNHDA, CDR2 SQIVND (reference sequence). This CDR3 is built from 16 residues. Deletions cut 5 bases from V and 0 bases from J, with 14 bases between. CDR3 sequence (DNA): TGTGCCAGTAGTCTGAACCCCAGGACCTCTGGAAACACCATATATTTT. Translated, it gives CASSLNPRTSGNTIYF.

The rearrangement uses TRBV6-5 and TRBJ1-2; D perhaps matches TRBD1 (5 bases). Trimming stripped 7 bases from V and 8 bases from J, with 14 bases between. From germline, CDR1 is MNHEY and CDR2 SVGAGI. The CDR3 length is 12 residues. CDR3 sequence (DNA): TGTGCCAGCAAAGGGGCGTTGGGCGGCTACACCTTC. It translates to CASKGALGGYTF.

In DNA form, the CDR3 reads TGCGCCAGCAGCCCTGGCCCCAGTACCTACAATGAGCAGTTCTTC. Translation gives CASSPGPSTYNEQFF. The genes are TRBV5-1 and TRBJ2-1; D is unclear. CDR3 length equals 15 residues. CDR1 is SGHRS and CDR2 is YFSETQ in the germline V gene. Trimming stripped 4 bases from V and 2 bases from J, with 13 bases between.

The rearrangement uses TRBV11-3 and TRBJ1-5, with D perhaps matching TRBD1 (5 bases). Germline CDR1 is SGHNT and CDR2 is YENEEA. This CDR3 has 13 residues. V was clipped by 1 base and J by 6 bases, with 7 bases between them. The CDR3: CASSLVGRQPQHF. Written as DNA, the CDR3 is TGTGCCAGCAGCTTAGTGGGGCGTCAGCCCCAGCATTTT.